A selection of T cell receptor beta chains follows, all from one sample in a study of T cell responses to AZD1222 COVID-19 vaccine. TCRdb's table, derived via immunoSEQ multiplex PCR, lists solely in-frame clones and lacks some. The sample lists over 100,000 clones, 85% seen once, with 7.9% in the top ten. The specimen comprised peripheral blood, sampled 28 days after the second dose of the MenACWY control vaccine. Receptor source: an adult who received the MenACWY meningococcal vaccine as a control. Both conserved end residues are part of each CDR3. The D gene is left open where the match is weak. Expanded clones get a size class; other rows say once, few or many, or leave the size out.

CDR3aa,CDR3nt,abundance,v_gene,d_gene,j_gene
CASSLAPQEPSTDTQYF,TGTGCCAGCAGCTTAGCCCCACAGGAGCCTAGCACAGATACGCAGTATTTT,NA,TRBV7-8,NA,TRBJ2-3
CASLSNRERNTEAFF,TGTGCCAGCCTATCGAACAGGGAGAGAAACACTGAAGCTTTCTTT,NA,TRBV16,NA,TRBJ1-1
CSVEGIRRQGADEQYF,TGCAGCGTTGAGGGCATTCGGCGTCAGGGGGCGGACGAGCAGTACTTC,NA,TRBV29-1,TRBD1,TRBJ2-7
CASRVSTGGWTEAFF,TGTGCCAGCAGGGTTAGTACAGGGGGTTGGACTGAAGCTTTCTTT,NA,TRBV6-5,TRBD1,TRBJ1-1
CASSGSGRGVEKLFF,TGTGCCAGCAGCGGGTCGGGCAGGGGAGTTGAGAAACTGTTTTTT,NA,TRBV5-6,NA,TRBJ1-4
CASSTLTALSQPQHF,TGTGCCAGTAGTACCCTCACCGCTCTCAGTCAGCCCCAGCATTTT,NA,TRBV19,NA,TRBJ1-5
CASSYGGSWTSLDEQYF,TGTGCCAGCAGTTACGGGGGGTCGTGGACTAGTCTGGACGAGCAGTACTTC,NA,TRBV6-2/TRBV6-3,TRBD2,TRBJ2-7
CASSYGTSGQETQYF,TGCGCCAGCAGCTATGGGACTAGCGGACAAGAGACCCAGTACTTC,NA,TRBV5-1,TRBD2,TRBJ2-5
CASSAYTGGWGDTQYF,TGTGCCAGCAGCGCATACACAGGGGGCTGGGGAGATACGCAGTATTTT,NA,TRBV11-1,TRBD1,TRBJ2-3
CASSSDFMETQYF,TGCGCCAGCAGCTCGGACTTCATGGAGACCCAGTACTTC,NA,TRBV5-1,NA,TRBJ2-5
CASSLLGGTGMYQPQHF,TGTGCCAGCAGCCTACTGGGTGGGACCGGGATGTATCAGCCCCAGCATTTT,few,TRBV28,NA,TRBJ1-5
CASSARQGGDEKLFF,TGTGCCAGCAGCGCAAGACAGGGAGGGGATGAAAAACTGTTTTTT,NA,TRBV7-8,TRBD1,TRBJ1-4
CASAKGQGLYAEAFF,TGTGCCAGCGCGAAGGGTCAAGGCCTTTATGCTGAAGCTTTCTTT,NA,TRBV6-6,NA,TRBJ1-1
CASSDLGQVGAFF,TGTGCCAGCAGTGACCTCGGGCAGGTTGGAGCTTTCTTT,NA,TRBV6-1,NA,TRBJ1-1
CASSLRQGLSSGNTIYF,TGTGCCAGCAGTCTCAGACAGGGACTTAGCTCTGGAAACACCATATATTTT,NA,TRBV6-6,TRBD1,TRBJ1-3
CASELRAGGTEAFF,TGTGCCAGCGAATTGAGGGCGGGGGGCACTGAAGCTTTCTTT,NA,TRBV6-5,NA,TRBJ1-1
CASSNWPVKGYTF,TGTGCCAGTAGTAATTGGCCGGTGAAAGGCTACACCTTC,few,TRBV19,NA,TRBJ1-2